Shown below are 2 T cell receptor beta chains from a single sample sequenced in a study of shared clonotypes between healthy human individuals. TCRdb's copy holds only in-frame clones and misses some; the assay was immunoSEQ multiplex PCR. The sample has approximately 2,000,000 clones, around 93% seen once; the top ten hold approximately 1.6%. Cells designated naive CD8 were CD45RO-negative and were positively selected for CCR7, with terminally differentiated effector memory CD45RA+ cells excluded. Sequencing was done on a sample of naive CD8+ T cells from PBMCs. The receptors were sampled from a young man in good health. Some clones in this sample may be carry-over from other donors' samples.

This clone occurred once. The rearrangement joins TRBV7-8 to TRBJ2-1; 9 bases line up with TRBD2. The ends lost 5 bases at V and 8 bases at J; junction bases unmatched: 10. In germline, CDR1 is SGHVS, CDR2 FQNEAQ. This CDR3 is 15 amino acids long. DNA for the CDR3: TGTGCCAGCAGCGATAGCGGGGGATATTTCGATGAGCAGTTCTTC. This encodes CASSDSGGYFDEQFF.

V is TRBV7-8 and J is TRBJ1-5; unclear D gene. The CDR3 is 15 amino acids. The germline CDR1 and CDR2 sequences are SGHVS and FQNEAQ. Between the trimmed V and J ends, which lost 2 bases and 2 bases, there was a span of 10 bases. CDR3 in DNA: TGTGCCAGCAGCTTATTAGATACAGGCAATCAGCCCCAGCATTTT. Protein: CASSLLDTGNQPQHF.